This is a list of T cell receptor beta chains from one sample in a study of shared clonotypes between healthy human individuals. Repertoires were generated with immunoSEQ multiplex PCR, while TCRdb's copy carries only in-frame clones and drops some. This table holds about 980,000 clones, approximately 80% found once. Sequenced input: memory CD4+ T cells sorted from blood. The receptors originated from a man younger than 30 in good health. Both conserved end residues are trimmed from each CDR3. Each record gives: J gene, V gene, CDR3 protein.

j_call: TRBJ1-1; v_call: TRBV5-8; cdr3_aa: ASSQRTVRNTEAF
j_call: TRBJ1-6; v_call: TRBV6-5; cdr3_aa: ASSYGLSSYNSPLH
j_call: TRBJ1-2; v_call: TRBV7-9; cdr3_aa: ASSFRGGYGYT
j_call: TRBJ1-1; v_call: TRBV7-6; cdr3_aa: ASSLNPQAGEAF
j_call: TRBJ1-2; v_call: TRBV5-1; cdr3_aa: ASSLAKGGTRNGYGYT
j_call: TRBJ2-5; v_call: TRBV7-9; cdr3_aa: ATGLGAETQY
j_call: TRBJ2-1; v_call: TRBV18; cdr3_aa: VSSPGDREAYNEQF
j_call: TRBJ2-5; v_call: TRBV2; cdr3_aa: ASRVLAGPQETQY
j_call: TRBJ1-1; v_call: TRBV11-3; cdr3_aa: ASSSQGGEAF
j_call: TRBJ1-5; v_call: TRBV7-2; cdr3_aa: ASSWQSNQPQH
j_call: TRBJ2-7; v_call: TRBV18; cdr3_aa: ASSPVLAGNYEQY
j_call: TRBJ1-2; v_call: TRBV11-2; cdr3_aa: ASSLGGNYGYT
j_call: TRBJ2-5; v_call: TRBV2; cdr3_aa: ASSEMRSGRASRETQY
j_call: TRBJ2-7; v_call: TRBV2; cdr3_aa: ASKGLAVYEQY
j_call: TRBJ2-1; v_call: TRBV2; cdr3_aa: ASRRNSPEQF
j_call: TRBJ2-3; v_call: TRBV9; cdr3_aa: ASSPASGRSGDTQY
j_call: TRBJ2-1; v_call: TRBV7-2; cdr3_aa: ASSGQSGSSYNEQF
j_call: TRBJ2-5; v_call: TRBV4-1; cdr3_aa: ASSQAPTSAQETQY
j_call: TRBJ1-6; v_call: TRBV5-1; cdr3_aa: ASSLAGQGYGSPLH
j_call: TRBJ1-3; v_call: TRBV6-5; cdr3_aa: ASSAGSPGNTIY
j_call: TRBJ2-7; v_call: TRBV7-8; cdr3_aa: ASSAPSYEQY
j_call: TRBJ1-1; v_call: TRBV30; cdr3_aa: AWKSEDTEAF
j_call: TRBJ1-2; v_call: TRBV5-1; cdr3_aa: ASSLVVGQRPYGYT
j_call: TRBJ1-2; v_call: TRBV7-2; cdr3_aa: ASSLGGTGGYGYT
j_call: TRBJ2-4; v_call: TRBV5-1; cdr3_aa: ASSPGQGENIQY
j_call: TRBJ1-2; v_call: TRBV20-1; cdr3_aa: SATDGYT
j_call: TRBJ2-3; v_call: TRBV19; cdr3_aa: ASNGLAGTDTQY